A selection of T cell receptor beta chains follows, all from one sample in a study of cytomegalovirus exposure and HLA in healthy donors. Sequenced by immunoSEQ multiplex PCR; TCRdb stores in-frame clones only, minus some. The sample records about 130,000 clones, 60% to 85% being singletons. The sequenced sample was PBMCs. The source of these receptors is a female donor in good health and CMV-seronegative. Each CDR3 is given with its conserved first and last residue. Clone size is shown for a subset of rows, as once, few, many or a class of expanded clone.

TRBV5-1,few,CASAGGDRQETQYF
TRBV6-1,few,CASRRAKYYGYTF
TRBV28,-,CASSLLANNEQFF
TRBV6-1,few,CASSRDRGYEQYF
TRBV6-1,-,CASRMGRPFYEQYF
TRBV28,-,CASSETGFYGSWTEAFF
TRBV7-9,-,CASSPLGGTGGLYEQYF
TRBV28,-,CASSLLPGKETQYF
TRBV6-1,-,CASRVTPRDGYTF
TRBV6-6,-,CASSYVDRGWTEAFF
TRBV11-2,-,CASRPRAAWGSPLHF
TRBV5-4,-,CASSFWTSGVRKQFF
TRBV4-1,-,CASSQPGQAIYGYTF
TRBV28,-,CASRSGLAEAYEQYF
TRBV18,-,CASSPLGGARNNEQFF
TRBV15,-,CATSRGTSGYNEQFF
TRBV7-2,-,CASSRDSVNEKLFF
TRBV5-1,-,CASSAGSGIYNEQFF
TRBV7-3,-,CASSLTDRTEAFF
TRBV11-2,-,CASSTRGVMGLAGGEQYF
TRBV30,-,CAWSVSGDEQYF
TRBV5-1,-,CASSTGEGQPQHF
TRBV6-5,-,CASSSRGYNEQFF
TRBV7-9,-,CASSLVGLAGASLSYEQYF
TRBV4-1,-,CASSQGTGLAGVYNEQFF
TRBV5-6,-,CASSIAGGPTYNEQFF
TRBV18,-,CASSPSEGVNQPQHF
TRBV2,-,CASPRLAQETQYF
TRBV2,-,CASRWTGASYEQYF
TRBV9,-,CASGIGSSGNTIYF
TRBV5-4,-,CASSKTGLLLENGKETQYF
TRBV2,-,CASKERGTRVETQYF
TRBV18,-,CASSPSRTGVGGYTF
TRBV6-5,-,CASSPDRGSNQPQHF
TRBV11-2,once,CASSTGDANTEAFF
TRBV11-2,-,CASSPRGGRLDQPQHF
TRBV7-9,-,CASSPPSTEQYF
TRBV4-2,-,CASSQASGMYSGTDTQYF
TRBV2,-,CASHQTFSGNTIYF
TRBV6-5,once,CASSYGNQGSKYF